This TCR beta chain was obtained from a study of T cell responses to AZD1222 COVID-19 vaccine. Study background: The study pooled second doses at about 4 or about 12 weeks. Study findings and constraints: Baseline seropositivity characterized only 5 or 6 AZD1222 recipients. The donors showed a predominance of white British ancestry and of females, with possible underestimation of clonal diversity. CD4 TCRs linked to vaccination spanned spike, dominating at 160-218 and 743-854.

Clones were sequenced by immunoSEQ multiplex PCR, and TCRdb holds only the in-frame ones, with some missing. The sample lists about 120,000 clones; roughly 90% were seen once. A note on this clone: Its antigen is currently unknown.

The input for sequencing was peripheral blood, taken on day 0 of AZD1222 vaccination. The TCR comes from an adult in good health.

This CDR3 reads CASSAVRQETQYF. The CDR3 DNA reads as TGTGCCAGCAGTGCAGTGAGACAAGAGACCCAGTACTTC. The chain carries TRBV2 and TRBJ2-5; D remains unclear. The CDR3 extends over 13 amino acids. Between the trimmed V and J ends, which lost 4 bases and 2 bases, there was a span of 8 bases. The germline CDR1 and CDR2 sequences are SNHLY and FYNNEI.